A single sample gave rise to the 26 T cell receptor beta chains below, sequenced in a study of cytomegalovirus exposure and HLA in healthy donors listed by TCRdb under 2017. The protocol used for the library was the immunoSEQ multiplex PCR assay. For the multiplex PCR, a mixture combining 60 forward primers for TCR Vbeta segments and 13 reverse primers for TCR Jbeta segments was used. The source is immuneACCESS, and TCRdb retained only in-frame sequences with V and J called. Part of the clones is not carried over; for the studies checked, unresolved V genes explain less than half of this, and the remainder is unexplained. Within this sample are about 170,000 clones, with around three quarters of them counted one time only. Jointly, the top ten make up approximately 2.1% of the sample. Material for sequencing was PBMCs. The receptors derive from a young woman in good health and CMV-seropositive.

V usage is TRBV5-1 and J usage is TRBJ1-2; 9 bases agree with TRBD1. CDR1 is SGHRS and CDR2 is YFSETQ in the germline V gene. The CDR3 totals 15 residues. With 0 bases clipped from V and 4 bases from J, the junction kept 4 bases outside the gene matches. For the CDR3, the DNA is TGCGCCAGCAGCTTGGACGGACAGGGGTCCTATGGCTACACCTTC. It specifies CASSLDGQGSYGYTF. The full variable domain, completed using reference TRBV5-1 and TRBJ1-2, is KAGVTQTPRYLIKTRGQQVTLSCSPISGHRSVSWYQQTPGQGLQFLFEYFSETQRNKGNFPGRFSGRQFSNSRSEMNVSTLELGDSALYLCASSLDGQGSYGYTFGSGTRLTVV.

The chain joins TRBV5-1 to TRBJ2-7; D gene ambiguous. V lost 4 bases and J lost 0, with 5 bases in between. Germline loops: CDR1 SGHRS, CDR2 YFSETQ. CDR3 length: 12 amino acids. CDR3 nucleotides: TGCGCCAGCAGCCCCAGCTCCTACGAGCAGTACTTC. It encodes CASSPSSYEQYF.

In this sample, this clone turned up a few times. In DNA, the CDR3 is TGTGCCAGCAGTGACTCAGCTAGCGGATCAAATGAGCAGTTCTTC. Translation: CASSDSASGSNEQFF. The genes are TRBV6-4 and TRBJ2-1, with 7 bases identical to TRBD2. Per germline, CDR1 MRHNA and CDR2 SNTAGT. V lost 0 bases and J lost 7; bases outside the gene matches: 6. The CDR3 contains 15 residues.

On this clone: One junction end disagrees with the germline gene, perhaps due to a read error. The J gene is TRBJ1-2, the V gene TRBV7-9; D possibly corresponds to TRBD1 (5 bases). Germline V CDR1 and CDR2: SEHNR, FQNEAQ (reference sequence). The CDR3 contains 16 residues. CDR3 nucleotides: TGTTCCAGCAGCTCCTTATGGGGCCGCGAAATGAATGGCTACACCTTC. Translated, it gives CSSSSLWGREMNGYTF.

The chain combines TRBV30 with TRBJ1-1, with D perhaps matching TRBD1 (5 bases). V shed 4 bases and J shed 11 bases, with 20 bases lying between them. The V gene's germline CDR1 is GTSNPN and CDR2 SVGIG (reference sequence). This CDR3 region has 13 residues. As DNA, the CDR3 is TGTGCCTGGAACCGGGACTTCATGGCGGGGGCTTTCTTT. This sequence encodes CAWNRDFMAGAFF.

The V and J genes are TRBV19 and TRBJ1-1; 10 nucleotides agree with TRBD1. V trimming: 10 bases; J trimming: 9 bases; junction bases outside the gene matches: 5. The germline V gene has CDR1 LNHDA and CDR2 SQIVND (reference sequence). The CDR3 length is 11 residues. The chain's CDR3 is CATKTGGQAFF. DNA of the CDR3: TGTGCCACCAAGACAGGGGGCCAAGCTTTCTTT.

The chain has TRBV9 and TRBJ2-7; D is perhaps TRBD1 (5 bases). Germline CDR1 and CDR2: SGDLS and YYNGEE. V was shortened by 1 base and J by 6 bases, with 14 bases between the two germline ends. The CDR3 has 14 residues. CDR3 coding DNA: TGTGCCAGCAGCGTAAGTCCCAAGGGGTCCGAGCAGTACTTC. It codes for CASSVSPKGSEQYF.

The V call is TRBV5-1, the J call TRBJ2-7; 9 bases align to TRBD1. Germline-derived CDR1 and CDR2 are SGHRS and YFSETQ. This CDR3 region has 14 residues. The J segment lost 2 bases and the V segment lost 5 bases, leaving 5 bases of the junction unmatched. Here the CDR3 reads CASSSTGGTYEQYF. The CDR3 coding sequence is TGCGCCAGCAGTTCAACAGGGGGCACCTACGAGCAGTACTTC.

V is TRBV7-8 and J is TRBJ2-3; 7 positions agree with TRBD2. The J segment lost 2 bases and the V segment lost 5 bases, leaving 10 bases of the junction unmatched. The CDR3 contains 16 residues. Germline CDR1 SGHVS, CDR2 FQNEAQ. The CDR3 sequence: CASSPGGGQLTDTQYF. In DNA, the CDR3 is TGTGCCAGCAGCCCGGGGGGTGGTCAGCTCACAGATACGCAGTATTTT.

The chain has TRBV23-1 and TRBJ2-7, with TRBD1 as a possible D gene (5 bases). TRBV23-1 is recorded as an ORF, its role being uncertain. V gave up 2 bases and J gave up 1 base, with 9 bases separating them. This CDR3 contains 14 residues. CDR3 coding DNA: TGCGCCAGCAGTCAAGTTAAGGGGTCCTACGAGCAGTACTTC. It specifies CASSQVKGSYEQYF.

The rearrangement joins TRBV6-5 to TRBJ2-5, with 7 bases matching TRBD2. The CDR3 spans 14 residues. V shed 6 bases and J 5 bases; nucleotides not matched to a gene: 9. Germline V gene sequence: CDR1 MNHEY, CDR2 SVGAGI. The CDR3 sequence is CASSLIAGGETQYF. Here the CDR3 DNA reads TGTGCCAGCAGCCTCATAGCGGGTGGGGAGACCCAGTACTTC.

V and J are TRBV2 and TRBJ1-4; 8 positions agree with TRBD1. The CDR3 is 14 amino acids. Germline loops: CDR1 SNHLY, CDR2 FYNNEI. The J segment lost 4 bases and the V segment lost 5 bases, leaving 3 bases of the junction unmatched. CDR3 sequence: CASSPDRGNEKLFF. The CDR3 region has the DNA TGTGCCAGCAGTCCAGACAGGGGTAATGAAAAACTGTTTTTT.

On this clone: Other DNA sequences in the same sample also yield this CDR3. The chain links TRBV4-1 to TRBJ1-2, with no clear D. Germline V lookup: CDR1 MGHRA, CDR2 YSYEKL. V was pared by 0 bases and J by 0 bases, with 8 bases between. The CDR3 is made up of 15 amino acids. CDR3 sequence: CASSQDLFTNYGYTF. CDR3 DNA sequence: TGCGCCAGCAGCCAAGATCTGTTTACTAACTATGGCTACACCTTC.

This chain links TRBV15 with TRBJ2-4, with TRBD1 identical over 9 bases. The trim removed 1 base at V and 8 bases at J, leaving 12 bases unmatched. Germline V gene lookup returns CDR1 LNHNV and CDR2 YYDKDF (reference sequence). The length of the CDR3 is 17 residues. The CDR3 reads CATSRVPNSGQGDIQYF. CDR3 nucleotides: TGTGCCACCAGCAGAGTGCCGAACTCGGGACAGGGAGACATTCAGTACTTC. Based on the CDR3 plus reference TRBV15 and TRBJ2-4, the full variable domain is DAMVIQNPRYQVTQFGKPVTLSCSQTLNHNVMYWYQQKSSQAPKLLFHYYDKDFNNEADTPDNFQSRRPNTSFCFLDIRSPGLGDTAMYLCATSRVPNSGQGDIQYFGAGTRLSVL.

The chain employs TRBV28 and TRBJ1-2, with TRBD1 matching 8 bases. Germline CDR1 is MDHEN and CDR2 is SYDVKM. V lost 5 bases to trimming and J lost 8 bases; unmatched junction nucleotides: 10. The CDR3 runs 14 residues. The CDR3, as DNA: TGTGCCAGCAGTCCGACCCAACCAGGGGGCGGCTACACCTTC. This encodes CASSPTQPGGGYTF.

The V call is TRBV27, the J call TRBJ1-6, with 8 nucleotides matching TRBD1. V lost 5 bases to trimming and J lost 9 bases; unmatched junction nucleotides: 6. There are 14 residues in the CDR3. Germline-derived CDR1 and CDR2 are MNHEY and SMNVEV (reference sequence). For the CDR3, the DNA is TGTGCCAGCAGTAGACAGGGGTCCAGTTCACCCCTCCACTTT. It codes for CASSRQGSSSPLHF.

V and J are TRBV29-1 and TRBJ2-7; the D is unclear. CDR1 is SQVTM and CDR2 is ANQGSEA in the germline V gene. V gave up 6 bases and J gave up 1 base, with 19 bases separating them. This CDR3 spans 15 amino acids. The CDR3 sequence is CSVRVQTGYSYEQYF. The CDR3 DNA sequence: TGCAGCGTCCGTGTTCAGACTGGATATTCCTACGAGCAGTACTTC.

This sequence joins TRBV19 and TRBJ1-1; TRBD1 might be the D (5 bases). There are 15 residues in the CDR3. Germline lookup yields CDR1 LNHDA and CDR2 SQIVND (reference sequence). V was shortened by 3 bases and J by 5 bases, with 16 bases between the two germline ends. CDR3 sequence: CASSIGGPLATEAFF. CDR3 coding DNA: TGTGCCAGTAGTATCGGGGGACCTTTAGCGACTGAAGCTTTCTTT.

This clone was counted a single time. The chain couples TRBV7-6 to TRBJ1-5; D gene uncertain. The CDR3 runs to 14 residues. Germline loops: CDR1 SGHVS, CDR2 FNYEAQ. V was pared by 5 bases and J by 0 bases, with 8 bases between. CDR3 in DNA: TGTGCCAGCAGCCCTGAGGCTAGCAATCAGCCCCAGCATTTT. Residues: CASSPEASNQPQHF.

As concerns this clone: Other DNA sequences within the sample encode an identical CDR3. The CDR3 nucleotides read TGTGCCAGCAGTACGGACACTATAGCTAACTATGGCTACACCTTC. This sequence encodes CASSTDTIANYGYTF. The rearrangement uses TRBV2 and TRBJ1-2; tentative D call: TRBD1 (5 bases). V lost 5 bases and J 0 bases, leaving 13 bases between the germline ends. The CDR3 sequence is 15 residues long. CDR1 and CDR2 (germline): SNHLY, FYNNEI.

J is TRBJ2-5 and V is TRBV6-5; D possibly corresponds to TRBD1 (6 bases). Germline-derived CDR1 and CDR2 are MNHEY and SVGAGI. The CDR3 has 14 residues. V lost 4 bases to trimming and J lost 5 bases, with 14 bases between them. The DNA for the CDR3 is TGTGCCAGCAGTTCACAGGGATACTGGGAGACCCAGTACTTC. This gives the protein CASSSQGYWETQYF.

The chain recombines TRBV27 with TRBJ2-7; D uncertain. Germline V gene data show CDR1 as MNHEY and CDR2 as SMNVEV (reference sequence). The V end lost 7 bases, the J end lost 4 bases, and 14 bases lay between the germline ends. The CDR3 runs to 13 residues. The CDR3 DNA sequence: TGTGCCAGCAAAACTACTGCCGAGTACGAGCAGTACTTC. Residues: CASKTTAEYEQYF.

The CDR3 nucleotides read TGTGCCAGCAGCTACCGGGACAGGGGAGGTGAAGCTTTCTTT. Protein: CASSYRDRGGEAFF. The J gene is TRBJ1-1, the V gene TRBV6-5; 10 bases fit TRBD1. Germline V CDR1 and CDR2: MNHEY, SVGAGI. The CDR3 contains 14 residues. Losses at the gene ends were 6 bases for V and 7 bases for J; bases not matched to a gene: 8.

V is TRBV6-6 and J is TRBJ1-1, with D perhaps matching TRBD1 (6 bases). The CDR3 has 16 residues. V was trimmed by 5 bases and J by 5 bases, leaving 21 bases between them. The V gene's germline CDR1 is MNHNY and CDR2 SVGAGI (reference sequence). The CDR3 region is CASSGGAVEEETEAFF. The CDR3 nucleotides are TGTGCCAGCAGTGGGGGGGCTGTAGAAGAGGAGACTGAAGCTTTCTTT.

This clone came up once. The chain combines TRBV30 with TRBJ2-2, with 7 bases fitting TRBD1. This CDR3 is built from 13 residues. Trimming removed 2 bases from V and 3 bases from J; junction bases left unmatched: 0. Germline loops: CDR1 GTSNPN, CDR2 SVGIG (reference sequence). CDR3: CAWSTGDTGELFF. The CDR3 region has the DNA TGTGCCTGGAGTACAGGGGACACCGGGGAGCTGTTTTTT.

The genes are TRBV9 and TRBJ2-7; 7 nucleotides align to TRBD1. The V segment lost 4 bases and the J segment 3 bases; nucleotides outside the gene matches: 10. Germline CDR1 is SGDLS and CDR2 is YYNGEE. The CDR3 runs 15 residues. The CDR3 is CASSPTDRDFYEQYF. In nucleotides, the CDR3 is TGTGCCAGCAGCCCTACCGACAGGGATTTCTACGAGCAGTACTTC.